These 18 T cell receptor beta chains came from one sample sequenced in a study of T cell repertoires in cytomegalovirus infection. In TCRdb, the reads were re-called with MiXCR into one record per CDR3 protein. The profile shows some 500,000 distinct CDR3 sequences, around 40% of them singletons. These receptors have no identified antigens. The input for sequencing was cultured PBMCs, taken from culture after CMV antigen stimulation. The receptors derive from a human donor in good health (CMV status not recorded). Some clones in this sample may be carry-over from other donors' samples.

This clonotype was counted a single time. The chain's CDR3 is CSVRDRVRNEQFF. The CDR3, as DNA: TGCAGCGTCCGGGACAGGGTTAGAAATGAGCAGTTCTTC. The rearrangement uses TRBV29-1 and TRBJ2-1; 9 bases line up with TRBD1. CDR3 length: 13 amino acids. Germline V gives CDR1 SQVTM, CDR2 ANQGSEA. The V segment lost 6 bases and the J segment 7 bases; nucleotides outside the gene matches: 7.

The chain uses TRBV11-2 and TRBJ2-1; either TRBD1 or TRBD2 may fit D (5 bases each). This CDR3 is built from 14 residues. The V and J ends lost 1 base and 7 bases respectively, with 11 bases between them. Germline V gene lookup returns CDR1 SGHAT and CDR2 FQNNGV. CDR3 bases: TGTGCCAGCAGCTTAGGAGGGACGACGAATGAGCAGTTCTTC. It is translated as CASSLGGTTNEQFF.

There are many counts of this clonotype. The rearrangement uses TRBV11-2 and TRBJ2-1, with 8 bases identical to TRBD2. The CDR3 spans 15 residues. The germline V gene has CDR1 SGHAT and CDR2 FQNNGV. V shed 5 bases, J shed 3 bases, and the junction held 6 bases outside the gene matches. The CDR3 reads CASSRIAGNYNEQFF. The CDR3 DNA is TGTGCCAGCAGCCGCATAGCGGGGAACTACAATGAGCAGTTCTTC.

This clonotype was recorded at least ten times. V gene TRBV7-9 combines with J gene TRBJ2-1; TRBD2 aligns across 11 bases. This CDR3 comprises 16 residues. Trimming took 4 bases from V and 3 from J; bases not matched to a gene: 5. Germline V CDR1 and CDR2: SEHNR, FQNEAQ (reference sequence). CDR3 in DNA: TGTGCCAGCAGCTCAGTAGCGGGGGGGAACTACAATGAGCAGTTCTTC. It codes for CASSSVAGGNYNEQFF.

The sample holds a few counts of this clonotype. This rearrangement joins TRBV7-9 to TRBJ1-2; D might be TRBD1 (6 bases). The V and J ends lost 5 bases and 6 bases respectively, with 10 bases between them. This CDR3 has 12 residues. Germline V gives CDR1 SEHNR, CDR2 FQNEAQ (reference sequence). The CDR3: CASSHRTDGYTF. CDR3 in DNA: TGTGCCAGCAGCCACCGGACAGATGGCTACACCTTC.

This clonotype has a handful of counts. The CDR3 DNA sequence: TGTGCCAGCAGTCCAATGTTAGGCGGCGAGCAGTACTTC. Translated: CASSPMLGGEQYF. This rearrangement joins TRBV6-2 or TRBV6-3 to TRBJ2-7; unclear D gene. Germline CDR1 and CDR2: MNHEY and SVGEGT. With 5 bases removed from V and 6 bases from J, the gap between germline ends came to 14 bases. The CDR3 has 13 amino acids.

This chain connects TRBV2 to TRBJ1-2; no firm D call. The length of the CDR3 is 14 residues. Germline V lookup: CDR1 SNHLY, CDR2 FYNNEI. Trimming took off 6 bases at V and 2 bases at J, with 13 bases between the two ends. CDR3: CASSAVVGNYGYTF. CDR3 bases: TGTGCCAGCAGCGCAGTTGTGGGGAACTATGGCTACACCTTC. The variable domain in full, with the rest retrieved from reference TRBV2 and TRBJ1-2, is EPEVTQTPSHQVTQMGQEVILRCVPISNHLYFYWYRQILGQKVEFLVSFYNNEISEKSEIFDDQFSVERPDGSNFTLKIRSTKLEDSAMYFCASSAVVGNYGYTFGSGTRLTVV.

The genes are TRBV7-2 and TRBJ1-1, with D perhaps TRBD1 (5 bases). Trimming took 2 bases from V and 8 from J, leaving 12 bases between them. The CDR3 is made up of 13 amino acids. The germline V gene has CDR1 SGHTA and CDR2 FQGNSA. CDR3 protein: CASSLTPYREAFF. CDR3 in DNA: TGTGCCAGCAGCTTAACACCCTACAGGGAAGCTTTCTTT.

The chain combines TRBV7-9 with TRBJ2-1; D is perhaps TRBD2 (5 bases). This CDR3 spans 16 amino acids. Germline CDR1 and CDR2: SEHNR and FQNEAQ (reference sequence). Trimming shortened V by 1 base and J by 2 bases, and 12 bases separated the two germline ends. The CDR3 sequence is CASSLGPVGAYNEQFF. CDR3 coding DNA: TGTGCCAGCAGCTTAGGTCCCGTGGGAGCCTACAATGAGCAGTTCTTC.

This chain links TRBV12-3 or TRBV12-4 with TRBJ1-1; D remains ambiguous. This CDR3 contains 13 residues. Trimming removed 2 bases from V and 1 base from J, with 5 bases in between. In nucleotides, the CDR3 is TGTGCCAGCAGTTTACACCCGAACACTGAAGCTTTCTTT. It translates to CASSLHPNTEAFF.

The chain couples TRBV15 to TRBJ1-6; possible D gene TRBD1, 5 bases. Germline CDR1 is LNHNV and CDR2 is YYDKDF (reference sequence). The CDR3 extends over 20 amino acids. Between the trimmed V and J ends, which lost 3 bases and 1 base, there was a span of 22 bases. CDR3 amino acids: CATSSHRTGMTRSYNSPLHF. CDR3 nucleotide sequence: TGTGCCACCAGCAGCCACAGGACGGGAATGACGAGATCCTATAATTCACCCCTCCACTTT.

This chain uses TRBV5-4 with TRBJ2-3, with D uncertain. Per the germline V gene, CDR1 is SGHNT and CDR2 is YYREEE (reference sequence). V was shortened by 2 bases and J by 7 bases, with 5 bases between the two germline ends. The CDR3 consists of 11 residues. CDR3 sequence (DNA): TGTGCCAGCAGCTTCTATAATACGCAGTATTTT. This encodes CASSFYNTQYF.

The genes are TRBV7-8 and TRBJ1-5, with 7 nucleotides matching TRBD1. Germline V gene data show CDR1 as SGHVS and CDR2 as FQNEAQ. The CDR3 is made up of 15 amino acids. The ends lost 4 bases at V and 4 bases at J; junction bases unmatched: 7. The CDR3 here is CASSSGDRINQPQHF. The CDR3 DNA follows: TGTGCCAGCAGCTCCGGGGACAGAATTAATCAGCCCCAGCATTTT.

This clonotype was counted only a few times. This chain connects TRBV7-6 to TRBJ2-2; TRBD1 agrees at 7 bases. This CDR3 comprises 18 residues. The germline CDR1 and CDR2 sequences are SGHVS and FNYEAQ. Unmatched junction bases numbered 19, after V lost 5 bases and J lost 7 bases. CDR3 sequence (DNA): TGTGCCAGCAGCCAGAAGTTAGGGGGCCGTACCGCGGGCGGGGAGCTGTTTTTT. It codes for CASSQKLGGRTAGGELFF. The variable domain in full, completed from reference TRBV7-6 and TRBJ2-2, reads GAGVSQSPRYKVTKRGQDVALRCDPISGHVSLYWYRQALGQGPEFLTYFNYEAQQDKSGLPNDRFSAERPEGSISTLTIQRTEQRDSAMYRCASSQKLGGRTAGGELFFGEGSRLTVL.

The V and J genes are TRBV7-2 and TRBJ2-1; the match to TRBD2 covers 9 bases. The J segment lost 6 bases and the V segment lost 1 base, leaving 4 bases of the junction unmatched. CDR1 is SGHTA and CDR2 is FQGNSA in the germline V gene. This CDR3 is built from 15 residues. The CDR3 DNA follows: TGTGCCAGCAGCTTAGGGCTAGCGGGAATCAATGAGCAGTTCTTC. It yields the protein CASSLGLAGINEQFF.

Only a few counts were recorded for this clonotype. CDR3 DNA: TGTGCCAGCAGTGTGGGACAGCTGGGAACCGGGGAGCTGTTTTTT. This translates into CASSVGQLGTGELFF. V gene TRBV12-3 or TRBV12-4 combines with J gene TRBJ2-2, with 7 bases fitting TRBD1. V gave up 5 bases and J gave up 5 bases; unmatched junction bases: 8. This CDR3 region has 15 residues.

This rearrangement joins TRBV7-9 to TRBJ2-4; TRBD2 matches 10 bases. The CDR3 contains 14 residues. Losses at the gene ends were 4 bases for V and 8 bases for J; bases not matched to a gene: 5. The germline CDR1 and CDR2 sequences are SEHNR and FQNEAQ (reference sequence). CDR3 sequence: CASSWSGREYIQYF. The CDR3, as DNA: TGTGCCAGCAGCTGGAGCGGGAGGGAATACATTCAGTACTTC.

The chain employs TRBV7-8 and TRBJ2-3; D uncertain. Per the germline V gene, CDR1 is SGHVS and CDR2 is FQNEAQ. Deletions cut 9 bases from V and 4 bases from J, with 17 bases between. The CDR3 is 14 residues long. CDR3 region: CASSSRGRADTQYF. The CDR3, as DNA: TGTGCCAGTTCTTCACGAGGCAGAGCAGATACGCAGTATTTT.